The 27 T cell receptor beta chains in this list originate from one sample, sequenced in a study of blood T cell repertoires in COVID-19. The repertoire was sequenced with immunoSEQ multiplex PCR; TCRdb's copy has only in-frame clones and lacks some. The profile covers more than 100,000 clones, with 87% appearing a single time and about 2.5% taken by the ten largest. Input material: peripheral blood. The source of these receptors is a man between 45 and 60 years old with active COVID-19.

The CDR3 sequence: CASSQDRASGGAFEQFF. CDR3 nucleotide sequence: TGCGCCAGCAGCCAAGATAGGGCTAGCGGGGGGGCCTTTGAGCAGTTCTTC. This sequence joins TRBV4-3 and TRBJ2-1, with 12 bases matching TRBD2. This CDR3 has 17 residues. V dropped 0 bases and J dropped 9; count of bases not matched to a gene: 9. In germline, CDR1 is LGHNA, CDR2 YSLEER.

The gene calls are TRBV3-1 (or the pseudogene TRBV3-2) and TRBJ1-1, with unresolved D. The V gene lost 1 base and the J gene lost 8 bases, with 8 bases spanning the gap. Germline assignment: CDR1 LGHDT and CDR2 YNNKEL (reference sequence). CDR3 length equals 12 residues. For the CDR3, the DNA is TGTGCCAGCAGCCAAGGACTAAGGGAAGCTTTCTTT. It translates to CASSQGLREAFF.

CDR3 amino acids: CAWREPGSSGNTIYF. The CDR3, as DNA: TGTGCCTGGAGGGAACCAGGATCCTCTGGAAACACCATATATTTT. The V and J genes are TRBV30 and TRBJ1-3; no reliable D call. CDR1 and CDR2 (germline): GTSNPN, SVGIG (reference sequence). This CDR3 is 15 amino acids long. V was clipped by 3 bases and J by 0 bases, with 12 bases between them.

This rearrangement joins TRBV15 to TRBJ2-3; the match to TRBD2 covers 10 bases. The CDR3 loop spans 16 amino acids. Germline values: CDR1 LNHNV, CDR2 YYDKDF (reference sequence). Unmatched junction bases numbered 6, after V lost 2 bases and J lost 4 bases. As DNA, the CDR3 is TGTGCCACCAGCAGATCACCTAGCGGGGGCGCAGATACGCAGTATTTT. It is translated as CATSRSPSGGADTQYF.

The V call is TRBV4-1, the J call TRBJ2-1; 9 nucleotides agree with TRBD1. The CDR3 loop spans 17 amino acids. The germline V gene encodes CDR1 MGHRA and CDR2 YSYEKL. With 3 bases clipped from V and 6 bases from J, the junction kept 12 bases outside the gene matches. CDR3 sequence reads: CASSQDTGTGRRNEQFF. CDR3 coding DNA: TGCGCCAGCAGCCAGGATACCGGGACAGGGAGGCGCAATGAGCAGTTCTTC.

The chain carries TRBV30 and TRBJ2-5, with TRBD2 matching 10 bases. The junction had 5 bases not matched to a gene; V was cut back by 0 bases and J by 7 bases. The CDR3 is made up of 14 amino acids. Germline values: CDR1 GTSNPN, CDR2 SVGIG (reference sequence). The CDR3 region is CAWSVSSGGVTQYF. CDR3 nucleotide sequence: TGTGCCTGGAGTGTATCGAGCGGGGGGGTGACCCAGTACTTC. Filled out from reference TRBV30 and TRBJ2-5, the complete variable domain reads SQTIHQWPATLVQPVGSPLSLECTVEGTSNPNLYWYRQAAGRGLQLLFYSVGIGQISSEVPQNLSASRPQDRQFILSSKKLLLSDSGFYLCAWSVSSGGVTQYFGPGTRLLVL.

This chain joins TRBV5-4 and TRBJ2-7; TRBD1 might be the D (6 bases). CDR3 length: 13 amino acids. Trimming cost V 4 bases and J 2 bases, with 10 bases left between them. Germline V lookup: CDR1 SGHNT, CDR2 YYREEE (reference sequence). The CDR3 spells CASSLQGPYEQYF. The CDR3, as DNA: TGTGCCAGCAGCCTACAGGGACCCTACGAGCAGTACTTC.

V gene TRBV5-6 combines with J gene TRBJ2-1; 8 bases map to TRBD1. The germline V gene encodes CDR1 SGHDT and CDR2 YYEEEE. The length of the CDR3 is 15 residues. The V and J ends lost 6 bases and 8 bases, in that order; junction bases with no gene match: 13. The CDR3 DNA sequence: TGTGCCAGCACCTACAGGGGGAGAGGAGGTGATGAGCAGTTCTTC. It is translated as CASTYRGRGGDEQFF.

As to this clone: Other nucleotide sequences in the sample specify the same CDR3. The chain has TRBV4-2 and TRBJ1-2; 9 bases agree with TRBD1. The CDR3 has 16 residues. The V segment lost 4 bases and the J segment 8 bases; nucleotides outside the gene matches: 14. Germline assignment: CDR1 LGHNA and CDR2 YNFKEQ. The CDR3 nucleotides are TGTGCCAGCAGCCCGTCATCACACAGGGGGCTCGGGGGCTACACCTTC. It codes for CASSPSSHRGLGGYTF.

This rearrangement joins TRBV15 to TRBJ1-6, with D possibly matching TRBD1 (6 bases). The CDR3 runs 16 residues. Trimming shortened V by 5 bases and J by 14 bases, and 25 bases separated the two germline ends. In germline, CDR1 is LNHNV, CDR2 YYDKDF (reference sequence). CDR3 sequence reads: CATSPPGGGKRASLHF. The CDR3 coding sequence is TGTGCCACCAGCCCACCTGGGGGCGGTAAAAGGGCATCCCTCCACTTT.

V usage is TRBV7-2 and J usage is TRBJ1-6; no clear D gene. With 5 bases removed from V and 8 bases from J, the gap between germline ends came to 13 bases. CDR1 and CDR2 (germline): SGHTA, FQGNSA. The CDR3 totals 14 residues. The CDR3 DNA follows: TGTGCCAGCAGCCCAAAGGGCGGGGATTCACCCCTCCACTTT. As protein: CASSPKGGDSPLHF.

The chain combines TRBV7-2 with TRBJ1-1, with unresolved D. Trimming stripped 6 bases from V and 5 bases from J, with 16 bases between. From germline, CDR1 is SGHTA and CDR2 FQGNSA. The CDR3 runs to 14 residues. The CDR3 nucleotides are TGTGCCAGCAGTCTTTACCCGAGGCAGACTGAAGCTTTCTTT. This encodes CASSLYPRQTEAFF.

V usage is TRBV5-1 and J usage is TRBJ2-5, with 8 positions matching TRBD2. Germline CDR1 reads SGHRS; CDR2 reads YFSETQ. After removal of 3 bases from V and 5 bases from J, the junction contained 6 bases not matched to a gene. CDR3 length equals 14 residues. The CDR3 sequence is CASSSGGAAETQYF. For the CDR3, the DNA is TGCGCCAGCAGCTCCGGGGGGGCCGCGGAGACCCAGTACTTC.

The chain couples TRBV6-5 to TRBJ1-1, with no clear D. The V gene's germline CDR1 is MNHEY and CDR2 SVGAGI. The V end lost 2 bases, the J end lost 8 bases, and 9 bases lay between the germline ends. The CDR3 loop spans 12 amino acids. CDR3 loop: CASSYRGLEAFF. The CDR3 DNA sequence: TGTGCCAGCAGTTACCGTGGGCTAGAAGCTTTCTTT.

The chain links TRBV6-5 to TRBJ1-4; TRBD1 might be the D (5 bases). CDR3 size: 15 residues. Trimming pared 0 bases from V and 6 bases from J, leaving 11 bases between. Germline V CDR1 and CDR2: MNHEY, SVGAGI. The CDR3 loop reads CASSYSTSGHEKLFF. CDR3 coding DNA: TGTGCCAGCAGTTACTCGACTTCAGGGCATGAAAAACTGTTTTTT.

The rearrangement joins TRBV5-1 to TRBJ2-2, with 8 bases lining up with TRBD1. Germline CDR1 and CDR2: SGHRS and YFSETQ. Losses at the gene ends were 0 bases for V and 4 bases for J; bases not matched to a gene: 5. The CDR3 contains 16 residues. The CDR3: CASSLAGTGSTGELFF. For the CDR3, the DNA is TGCGCCAGCAGCTTGGCCGGGACAGGAAGCACCGGGGAGCTGTTTTTT.

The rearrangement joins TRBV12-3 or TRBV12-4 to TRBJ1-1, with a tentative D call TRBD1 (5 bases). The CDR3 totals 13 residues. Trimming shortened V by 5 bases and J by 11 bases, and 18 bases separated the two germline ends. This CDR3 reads CASSTTRWGHAFF. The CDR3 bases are TGTGCCAGCAGTACAACCCGTTGGGGCCATGCTTTCTTT.

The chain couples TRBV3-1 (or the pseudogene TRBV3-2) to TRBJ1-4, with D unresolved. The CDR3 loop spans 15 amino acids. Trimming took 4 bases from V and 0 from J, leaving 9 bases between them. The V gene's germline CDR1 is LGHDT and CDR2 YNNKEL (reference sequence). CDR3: CASSRSASTNEKLFF. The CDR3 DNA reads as TGTGCCAGCAGCCGAAGCGCTTCAACTAATGAAAAACTGTTTTTT.

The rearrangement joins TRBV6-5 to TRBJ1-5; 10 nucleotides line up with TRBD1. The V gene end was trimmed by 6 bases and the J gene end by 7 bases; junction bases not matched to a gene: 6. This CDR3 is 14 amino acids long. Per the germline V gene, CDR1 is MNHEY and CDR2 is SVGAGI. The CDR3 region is CASSRQGAHQPQHF. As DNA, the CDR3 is TGTGCCAGCAGCCGACAGGGGGCTCACCAGCCCCAGCATTTT.

The CDR3 DNA reads as TGTGCCACCAGCAGAGGCCTGGGACAAACTTACGAGCAGTACTTC. Translation gives CATSRGLGQTYEQYF. The gene calls are TRBV15 and TRBJ2-7, with D possibly TRBD1 on 6 matching bases. V was trimmed by 1 base and J by 4 bases, leaving 14 bases between them. This CDR3 is 15 amino acids long. Germline V CDR1 and CDR2: LNHNV, YYDKDF (reference sequence).

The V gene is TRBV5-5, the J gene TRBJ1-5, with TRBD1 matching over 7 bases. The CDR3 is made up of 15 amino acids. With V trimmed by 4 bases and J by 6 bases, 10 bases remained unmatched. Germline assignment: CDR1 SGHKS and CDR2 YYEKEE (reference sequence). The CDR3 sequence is CASSPQGDIIQPQHF. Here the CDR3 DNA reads TGTGCCAGCAGCCCCCAGGGGGATATAATTCAGCCCCAGCATTTT.

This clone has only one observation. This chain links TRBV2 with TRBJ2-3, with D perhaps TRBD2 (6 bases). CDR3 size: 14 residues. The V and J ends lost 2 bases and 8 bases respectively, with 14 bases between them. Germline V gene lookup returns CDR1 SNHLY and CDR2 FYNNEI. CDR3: CASSELATSGTQYF. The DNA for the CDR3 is TGTGCCAGCAGTGAATTGGCGACTAGTGGTACGCAGTATTTT. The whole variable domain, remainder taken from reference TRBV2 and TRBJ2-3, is EPEVTQTPSHQVTQMGQEVILRCVPISNHLYFYWYRQILGQKVEFLVSFYNNEISEKSEIFDDQFSVERPDGSNFTLKIRSTKLEDSAMYFCASSELATSGTQYFGPGTRLTVL.

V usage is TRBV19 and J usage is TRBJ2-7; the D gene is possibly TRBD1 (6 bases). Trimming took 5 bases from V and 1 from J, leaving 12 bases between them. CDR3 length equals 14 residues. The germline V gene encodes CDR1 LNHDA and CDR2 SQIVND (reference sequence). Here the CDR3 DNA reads TGTGCCAGTAGTCTCACAGGGATGTCCTACGAGCAGTACTTC. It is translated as CASSLTGMSYEQYF.

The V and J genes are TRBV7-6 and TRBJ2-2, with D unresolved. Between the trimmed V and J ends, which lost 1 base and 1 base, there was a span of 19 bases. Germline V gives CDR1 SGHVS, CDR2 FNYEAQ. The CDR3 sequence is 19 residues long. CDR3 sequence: CASSLGLGRGFVNTGELFF. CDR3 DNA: TGTGCCAGCAGCTTAGGGCTGGGTCGCGGATTCGTGAACACCGGGGAGCTGTTTTTT. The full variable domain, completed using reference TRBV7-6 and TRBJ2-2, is GAGVSQSPRYKVTKRGQDVALRCDPISGHVSLYWYRQALGQGPEFLTYFNYEAQQDKSGLPNDRFSAERPEGSISTLTIQRTEQRDSAMYRCASSLGLGRGFVNTGELFFGEGSRLTVL.

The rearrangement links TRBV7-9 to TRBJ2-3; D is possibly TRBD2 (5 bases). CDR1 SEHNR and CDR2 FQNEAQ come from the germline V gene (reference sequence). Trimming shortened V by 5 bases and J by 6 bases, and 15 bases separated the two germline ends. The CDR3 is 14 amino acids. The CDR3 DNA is TGTGCCAGCAGCCCGGACTCTCGGGGTGATACGCAGTATTTT. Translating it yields CASSPDSRGDTQYF.

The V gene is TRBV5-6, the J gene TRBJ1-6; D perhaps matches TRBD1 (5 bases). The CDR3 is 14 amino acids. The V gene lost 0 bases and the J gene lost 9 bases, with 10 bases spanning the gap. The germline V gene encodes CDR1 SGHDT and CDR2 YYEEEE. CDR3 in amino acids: CASSLGGGASPLHF. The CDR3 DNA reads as TGTGCCAGCAGCTTGGGGGGTGGGGCTTCACCCCTCCACTTT.

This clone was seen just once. The chain's CDR3 is CASSQWGQGNQPQHF. CDR3 in DNA: TGTGCCAGCAGCCAGTGGGGACAGGGGAATCAGCCCCAGCATTTT. This chain uses TRBV3-1 (or the pseudogene TRBV3-2) with TRBJ1-5, with TRBD1 matching over 10 bases. Germline loops: CDR1 LGHDT, CDR2 YNNKEL (reference sequence). V trimming: 3 bases; J trimming: 4 bases; junction bases outside the gene matches: 3. This CDR3 has 15 residues.